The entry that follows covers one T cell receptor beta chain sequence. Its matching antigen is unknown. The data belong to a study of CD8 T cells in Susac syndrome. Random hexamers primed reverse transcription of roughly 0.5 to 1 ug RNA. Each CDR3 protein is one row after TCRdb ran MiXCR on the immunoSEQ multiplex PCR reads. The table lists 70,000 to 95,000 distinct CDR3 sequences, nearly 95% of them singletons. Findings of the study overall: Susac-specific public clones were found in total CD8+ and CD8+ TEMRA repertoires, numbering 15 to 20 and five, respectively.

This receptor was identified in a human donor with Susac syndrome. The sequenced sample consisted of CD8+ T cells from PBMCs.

The CDR3 coding sequence is TGCAGTGCTAGAGATAGGTTCGTCGACGAGCAGTACTTC. Protein: CSARDRFVDEQYF. V gene TRBV20-1 combines with J gene TRBJ2-7, with D unresolved. Germline values: CDR1 DFQATT, CDR2 SNEGSKA (reference sequence). The CDR3 is 13 amino acids. V was trimmed by 0 bases and J by 5 bases, leaving 11 bases between them.